Here is one T cell receptor beta chain with its context. Its target is unknown. Sequencing used immunoSEQ multiplex PCR; TCRdb keeps in-frame clones, though not all of them. The table has about 3,400 clones, around 81% seen once; the top ten hold approximately 40%. Trimming pared 5 bases from V and 2 bases from J, leaving 16 bases between. The germline V gene has CDR1 PRHDT and CDR2 FYEKMQ (reference sequence). The CDR3 totals 16 residues. The data were taken from a study of OX40 agonist ivuxolimab in advanced cancers. Study at large: Patients were dosed intravenously with ivuxolimab at 0.01 to 10 mg/kg every 2 weeks. Participants, 82.7% male, averaged around 64 years of age, ranging from roughly 23 to 90.

Overall study results and limits: Expanded peripheral T cells had an undetermined antigen specificity.

The TCR was taken from an adult with an advanced solid tumor such as melanoma, head and neck, liver or kidney cancer. The chain combines TRBV13 with TRBJ2-1, with D perhaps given as TRBD1 or TRBD2 (5 bases each). This material consisted of CD4+ or CD8+ T cells sorted from blood, taken in a trial of the OX40 agonist ivuxolimab. The CDR3 nucleotides are TGTGCCAGCAGCATCACCGGCGTGGGGGCCTACAATGAGCAGTTCTTC. It yields the protein CASSITGVGAYNEQFF.